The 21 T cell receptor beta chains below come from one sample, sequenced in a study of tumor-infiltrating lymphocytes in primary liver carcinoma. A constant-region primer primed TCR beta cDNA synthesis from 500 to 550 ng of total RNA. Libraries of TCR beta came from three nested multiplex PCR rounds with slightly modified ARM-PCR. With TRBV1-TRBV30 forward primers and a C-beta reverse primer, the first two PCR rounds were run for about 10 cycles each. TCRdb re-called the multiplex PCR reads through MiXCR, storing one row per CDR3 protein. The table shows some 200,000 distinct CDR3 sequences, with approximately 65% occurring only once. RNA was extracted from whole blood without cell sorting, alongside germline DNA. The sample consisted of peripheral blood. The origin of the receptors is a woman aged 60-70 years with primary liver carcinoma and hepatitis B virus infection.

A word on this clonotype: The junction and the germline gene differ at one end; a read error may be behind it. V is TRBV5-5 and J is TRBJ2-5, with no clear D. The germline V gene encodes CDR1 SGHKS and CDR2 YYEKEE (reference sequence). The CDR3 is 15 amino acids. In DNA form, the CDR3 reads TGTGTCAGCAGCTTTGGAATCATGAATCAAGAGACCCAGTACTTC. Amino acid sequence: CVSSFGIMNQETQYF.

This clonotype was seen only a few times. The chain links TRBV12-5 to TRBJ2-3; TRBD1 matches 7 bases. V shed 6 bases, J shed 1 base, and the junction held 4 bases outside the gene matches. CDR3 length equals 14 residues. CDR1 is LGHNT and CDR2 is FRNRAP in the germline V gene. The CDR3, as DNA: TGTGCTAGTGGACGCGGACAGGGCACAGATACGCAGTATTTT. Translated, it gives CASGRGQGTDTQYF.

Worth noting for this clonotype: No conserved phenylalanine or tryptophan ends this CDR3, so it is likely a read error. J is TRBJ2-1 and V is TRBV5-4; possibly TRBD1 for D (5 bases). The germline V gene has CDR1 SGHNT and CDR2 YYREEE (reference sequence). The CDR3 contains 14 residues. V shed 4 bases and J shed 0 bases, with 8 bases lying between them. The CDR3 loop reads CASSQDSSYNEQFL. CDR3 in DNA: TGTGCCAGCAGCCAAGACAGCTCCTACAATGAGCAGTTCCTC.

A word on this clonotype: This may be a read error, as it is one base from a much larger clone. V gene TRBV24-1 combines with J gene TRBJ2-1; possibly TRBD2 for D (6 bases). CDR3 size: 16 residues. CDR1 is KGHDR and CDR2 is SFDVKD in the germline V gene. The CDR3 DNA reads TGTGCCACCAGTGATTCCAGGACTACCTCCTACAATGAGAAGTTCTTC. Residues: CATSDSRTTSYNEKFF.

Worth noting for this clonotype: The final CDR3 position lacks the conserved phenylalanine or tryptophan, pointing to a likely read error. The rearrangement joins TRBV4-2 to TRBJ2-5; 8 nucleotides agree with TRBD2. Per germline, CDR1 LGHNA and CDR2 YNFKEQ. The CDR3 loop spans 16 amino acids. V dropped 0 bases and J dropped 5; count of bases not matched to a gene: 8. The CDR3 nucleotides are TGTGCCAGCAGCCAAGATTTAACTAGCGGAAGTGAGACCCAGTACCTC. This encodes CASSQDLTSGSETQYL.

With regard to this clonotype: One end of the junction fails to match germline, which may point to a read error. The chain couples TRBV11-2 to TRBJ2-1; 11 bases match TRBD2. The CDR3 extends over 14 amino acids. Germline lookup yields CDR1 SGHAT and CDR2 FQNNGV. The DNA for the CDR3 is TGTGTCAGTAGCCGACTAGCGGGATCGAATGGGCAGTTCTTC. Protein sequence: CVSSRLAGSNGQFF.

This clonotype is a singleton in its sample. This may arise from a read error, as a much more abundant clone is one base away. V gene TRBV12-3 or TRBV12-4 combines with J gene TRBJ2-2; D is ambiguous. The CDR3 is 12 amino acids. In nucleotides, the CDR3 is TGTGCCAGCATTTTAATGCCCGGGGAGCTGTTTTTT. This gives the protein CASILMPGELFF.

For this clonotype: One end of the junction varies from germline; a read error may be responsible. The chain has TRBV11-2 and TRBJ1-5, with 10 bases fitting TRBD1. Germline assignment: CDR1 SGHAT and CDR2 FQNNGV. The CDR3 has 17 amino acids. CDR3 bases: TGTGCCAACAGCGTCACTCCCGGGACAGGGGACAATCAGCCCCAGCATTTT. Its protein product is CANSVTPGTGDNQPQHF.

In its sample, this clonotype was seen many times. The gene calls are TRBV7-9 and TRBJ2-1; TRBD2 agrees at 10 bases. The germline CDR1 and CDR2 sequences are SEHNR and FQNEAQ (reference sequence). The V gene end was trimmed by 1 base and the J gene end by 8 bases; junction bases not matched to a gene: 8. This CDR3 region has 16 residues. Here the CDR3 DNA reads TGTGCCAGCAGCTTAGGGTCTCTAGCGGGAGCCGATGAGCAGTTCTTC. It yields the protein CASSLGSLAGADEQFF.

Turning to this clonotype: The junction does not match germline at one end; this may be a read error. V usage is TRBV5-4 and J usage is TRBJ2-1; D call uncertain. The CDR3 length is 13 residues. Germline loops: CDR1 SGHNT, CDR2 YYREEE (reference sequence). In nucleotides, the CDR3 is TGTGCCGGCAGCTTGGAAAACCTCGGAACCCAGCTCTTC. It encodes CAGSLENLGTQLF. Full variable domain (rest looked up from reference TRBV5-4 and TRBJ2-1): ETGVTQSPTHLIKTRGQQVTLRCSSQSGHNTVSWYQQALGQGPQFIFQYYREEENGRGNFPPRFSGLQFPNYSSELNVNALELDDSALYLCAGSLENLGTQLFGPGTRLTVL.

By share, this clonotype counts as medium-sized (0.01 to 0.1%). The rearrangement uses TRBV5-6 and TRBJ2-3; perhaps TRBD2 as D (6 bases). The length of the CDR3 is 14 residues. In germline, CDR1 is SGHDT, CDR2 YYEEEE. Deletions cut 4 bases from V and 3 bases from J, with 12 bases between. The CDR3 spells CASSRRAITDTQYF. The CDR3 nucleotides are TGTGCCAGCAGCCGGAGGGCGATTACAGATACGCAGTATTTT.

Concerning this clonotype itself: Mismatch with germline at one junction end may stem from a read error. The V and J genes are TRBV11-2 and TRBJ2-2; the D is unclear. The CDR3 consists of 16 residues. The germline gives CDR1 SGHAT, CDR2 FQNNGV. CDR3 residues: CASSARRQANTWELFF. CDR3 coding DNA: TGTGCCAGCAGCGCGAGGCGTCAGGCGAACACCTGGGAGCTGTTTTTT.

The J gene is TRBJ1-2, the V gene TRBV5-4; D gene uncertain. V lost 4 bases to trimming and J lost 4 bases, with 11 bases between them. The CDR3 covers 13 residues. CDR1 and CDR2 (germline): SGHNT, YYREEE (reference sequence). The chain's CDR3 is CASSQIGPYGYTF. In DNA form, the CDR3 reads TGTGCCAGCAGCCAAATCGGGCCCTATGGCTACACCTTC. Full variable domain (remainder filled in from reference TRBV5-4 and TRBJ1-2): ETGVTQSPTHLIKTRGQQVTLRCSSQSGHNTVSWYQQALGQGPQFIFQYYREEENGRGNFPPRFSGLQFPNYSSELNVNALELDDSALYLCASSQIGPYGYTFGSGTRLTVV.

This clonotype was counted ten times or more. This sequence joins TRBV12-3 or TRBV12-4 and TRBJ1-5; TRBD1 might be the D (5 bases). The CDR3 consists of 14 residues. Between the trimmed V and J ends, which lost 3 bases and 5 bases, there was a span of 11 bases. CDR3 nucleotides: TGTGCCAGCAGTTTTAGGGACCTCTATCAGCCCCAGCATTTT. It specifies CASSFRDLYQPQHF.

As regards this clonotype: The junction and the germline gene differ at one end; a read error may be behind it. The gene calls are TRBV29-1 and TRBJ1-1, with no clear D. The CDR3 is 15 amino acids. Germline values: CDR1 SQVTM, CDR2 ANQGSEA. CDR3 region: CSVRAGWEMNTEALF. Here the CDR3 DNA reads TGCAGCGTTCGGGCGGGGTGGGAAATGAACACTGAAGCTCTCTTT.

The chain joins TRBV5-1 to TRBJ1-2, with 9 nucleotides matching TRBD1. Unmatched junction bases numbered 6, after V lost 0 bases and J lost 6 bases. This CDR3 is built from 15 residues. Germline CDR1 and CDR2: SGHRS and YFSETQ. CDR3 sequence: CASSLVSTGGDGYTF. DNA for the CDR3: TGCGCCAGCAGCTTGGTCTCGACAGGGGGGGATGGCTACACCTTC. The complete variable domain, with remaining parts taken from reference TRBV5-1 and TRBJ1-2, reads KAGVTQTPRYLIKTRGQQVTLSCSPISGHRSVSWYQQTPGQGLQFLFEYFSETQRNKGNFPGRFSGRQFSNSRSEMNVSTLELGDSALYLCASSLVSTGGDGYTFGSGTRLTVV.

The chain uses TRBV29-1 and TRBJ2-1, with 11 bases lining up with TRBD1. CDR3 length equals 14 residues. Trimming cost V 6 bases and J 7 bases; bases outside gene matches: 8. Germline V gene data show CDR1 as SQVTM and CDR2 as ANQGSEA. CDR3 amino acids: CSVVGGQGANEQFF. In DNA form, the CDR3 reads TGCAGCGTGGTGGGCGGACAGGGGGCGAATGAGCAGTTCTTC.

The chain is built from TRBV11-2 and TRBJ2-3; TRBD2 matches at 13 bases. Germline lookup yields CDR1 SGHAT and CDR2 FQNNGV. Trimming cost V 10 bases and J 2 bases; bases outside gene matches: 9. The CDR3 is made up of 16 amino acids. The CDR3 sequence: CATSPGLAGFTDTQYF. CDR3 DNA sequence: TGTGCCACTAGCCCGGGACTAGCGGGATTCACAGATACGCAGTATTTT.

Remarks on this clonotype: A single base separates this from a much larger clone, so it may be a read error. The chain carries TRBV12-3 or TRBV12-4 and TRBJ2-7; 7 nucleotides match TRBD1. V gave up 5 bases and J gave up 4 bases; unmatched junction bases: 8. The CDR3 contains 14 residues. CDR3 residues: CASSPPEQGYEQYF. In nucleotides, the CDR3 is TGTGCCAGCAGTCCACCGGAACAGGGGTACGAGCAGTACTTC.

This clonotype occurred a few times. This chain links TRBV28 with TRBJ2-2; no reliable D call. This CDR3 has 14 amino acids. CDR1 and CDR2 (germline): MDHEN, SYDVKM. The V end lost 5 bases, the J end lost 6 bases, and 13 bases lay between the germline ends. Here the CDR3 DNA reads TGTGCCAGCAGTCTTGACCCCTCTGCCGGGGAGCTGTTTTTT. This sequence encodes CASSLDPSAGELFF. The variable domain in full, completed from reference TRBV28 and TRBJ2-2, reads DVKVTQSSRYLVKRTGEKVFLECVQDMDHENMFWYRQDPGLGLRLIYFSYDVKMKEKGDIPEGYSVSREKKERFSLILESASTNQTSMYLCASSLDPSAGELFFGEGSRLTVL.

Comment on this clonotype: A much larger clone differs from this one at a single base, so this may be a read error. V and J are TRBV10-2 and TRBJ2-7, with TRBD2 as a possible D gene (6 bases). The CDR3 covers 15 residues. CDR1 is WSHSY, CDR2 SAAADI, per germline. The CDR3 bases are TGCGCCAGCAGACAGGAACTTAGCGGCCACTACGAGCGGTACTTC. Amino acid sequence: CASRQELSGHYERYF.